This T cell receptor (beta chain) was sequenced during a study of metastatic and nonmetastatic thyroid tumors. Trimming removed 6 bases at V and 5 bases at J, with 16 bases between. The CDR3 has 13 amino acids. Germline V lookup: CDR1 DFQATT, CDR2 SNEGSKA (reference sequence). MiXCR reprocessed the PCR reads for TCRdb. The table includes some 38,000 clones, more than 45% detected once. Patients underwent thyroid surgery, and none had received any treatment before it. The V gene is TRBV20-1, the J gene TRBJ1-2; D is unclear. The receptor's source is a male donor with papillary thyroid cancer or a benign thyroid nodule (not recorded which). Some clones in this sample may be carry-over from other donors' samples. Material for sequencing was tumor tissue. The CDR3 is CSAAPTSQYGYTF. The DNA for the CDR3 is TGCAGTGCCGCCCCGACGAGCCAATATGGCTACACCTTC.